What follows is one T cell receptor (beta chain) and its context. A few counts support this clonotype. Which antigen it targets is not known. No clone much larger than this one lies a single base away; base qualities are absent. In the study, sorted CD4+ and CD8+ blood T cells from patients with severe aplastic anemia and from healthy subjects underwent deep sequencing of TCR repertoires. Ficoll-Paque density gradient centrifugation was used to isolate peripheral blood mononuclear cells. Before DNA extraction, CD4+ and CD8+ T cells were sorted by FACS or by magnetic beads. Via the germline V gene (reference sequence), CDR1 is DFQATT and CDR2 SNEGSKA. From its cysteine to its phenylalanine, the CDR3 spans 11 amino acids. Left in the record is the CDR3 DNA by itself, 33 bases read in frame from the first base. V lost 6 bases and J lost 6 bases; the stretch between them is 9 bases long. This specimen belongs to a study of CD8+CD57+ T cells in acquired aplastic anemia (dated by TCRdb to 2016 to 2019). At the level of the whole study: A mean of about 3.2 ug of DNA, ranging from roughly 0.19 to 27.4 ug, was extracted from sorted CD4+ and CD8+ cells. Mean read counts for healthy donor samples were 8.5 million to 10.8 million for CD4+ cells and some 11 million for CD8+ cells. Paper-wide results and their limitations: Twenty-nine CD8+ CDR3 sequences were shared between patients and controls but appeared highly expressed in patients and within their immunodominant clones. No significant difference in CD8+ Simpson's diversity was found between patients and healthy controls (P=0.060).

Profiling of TCR beta VDJ combinations and CDR3 sequences used genomic DNA as the template. An Illumina HiSeq 2000 was the platform used for TCR repertoire sequencing. The original methods were these. Repertoires were assessed using TRBV/TRBJ rearrangement plots, CDR3 size and DJ length profiles, and Simpson's diversity index. The most abundant DNA sequence in the deep sequencing data was taken as the immunodominant clone. CDR3 amino acid sequences were checked for sharing across subjects and were also compared against the VDJdb database and published repertoires. TCRdb applied fastp at Q25 and MiXCR to the public reads, then kept only in-frame beta chains. Each entry merges the rows of one CDR3 protein and shows their most common DNA and genes. For this entry, the V and J calls and clone size follow TCRdb and not the study's own pipeline. The sample records a few hundred thousand distinct CDR3 sequences, under 65% of which are singletons. The ten biggest clones cover 25% to 30% of the sample.

This chain joins TRBV20-1 to TRBJ2-1; the D gene identity is not certain. The sequenced material came from sorted CD4+, CD8+, or CD8+CD57+ T cells (not recorded which) from PBMCs. The TCR sequence derives from a human donor in good health. CDR3 region: CSAPVGNEQFF. The nucleotide sequence reads TGCAGTGCCCCCGTAGGCAATGAGCAGTTCTTC.